The TCR beta chain described here comes from a study of cytomegalovirus exposure and HLA in healthy donors. On the study more broadly: Per a later analysis, the roughly 700 first-cohort and some 130 validation repertoires shared one platform. Overall study findings and caveats: The dataset shows that most TCR sequences were rare, while some public TCRs occurred in many donors. Researchers catalogued under 200 TCR beta chains as cytomegalovirus-associated.

Comment on this clone: Antigen specificity is unknown.

Some clones are missing from TCRdb's copy, which holds only in-frame ones; the method was immunoSEQ multiplex PCR. In the table there are 130,000 or so clones, around 90% of which are singletons. The donors belonged to the roughly 120-subject validation cohort, separate from the roughly 720-subject first cohort. CDR3 length: 16 amino acids. V was pared by 2 bases and J by 6 bases, with 10 bases of the junction left unmatched. Germline V gene sequence: CDR1 MDHEN, CDR2 SYDVKM. The chain uses TRBV28 and TRBJ2-7; the match to TRBD1 covers 10 bases. Specimen: PBMCs. This sequence was found in a woman aged 18-30 years in good health and CMV-seronegative. In nucleotides, the CDR3 is TGTGCCAGCAGTTTAGGGCCGGGACAGGGGAGGGGCGAGCAGTACTTC. Its protein is CASSLGPGQGRGEQYF. The variable domain in full, completed from reference TRBV28 and TRBJ2-7, reads DVKVTQSSRYLVKRTGEKVFLECVQDMDHENMFWYRQDPGLGLRLIYFSYDVKMKEKGDIPEGYSVSREKKERFSLILESASTNQTSMYLCASSLGPGQGRGEQYFGPGTRLTVT.